The 17 T cell receptor beta chains below all came from one sample that was sequenced in a study of T cells after yellow fever vaccination. TCRdb ran MiXCR on the 5' RACE reads and lists one entry per CDR3 protein. Of some 300,000 distinct CDR3 sequences listed, about 10% are singletons. The starting material was CD4+ T cells sorted from PBMCs, obtained 45 days after the yellow fever booster vaccination. The receptors originated from a young man who received the YFV17D yellow fever vaccine.

This clonotype occurred a few times. The chain uses TRBV10-3 and TRBJ2-7; no definite D call. This CDR3 contains 13 residues. CDR1 and CDR2 (germline): ENHRY, SYGVKD. Trimming removed 4 bases from V and 9 bases from J, with 16 bases in between. This CDR3 reads CAISAVPSIGQYF. CDR3 coding DNA: TGTGCCATCAGTGCTGTCCCTTCAATCGGGCAGTACTTC.

The rearrangement links TRBV5-4 to TRBJ1-1; 12 nucleotides agree with TRBD1. This CDR3 region has 16 residues. Trimming removed 2 bases from V and 0 bases from J; junction bases left unmatched: 2. The germline CDR1 and CDR2 sequences are SGHNT and YYREEE (reference sequence). DNA of the CDR3: TGTGCCAGCAGCTTCGGGACAGGGGGCATGAACACTGAAGCTTTCTTT. Its translation is CASSFGTGGMNTEAFF.

The rearrangement uses TRBV25-1 and TRBJ2-7; D not resolved. CDR3 size: 11 residues. Germline V lookup: CDR1 MGHDK, CDR2 SYGVNS. Deletions cut 6 bases from V and 4 bases from J, with 7 bases between. The CDR3 DNA reads as TGTGCCAGCAGAGGGAATTACGAGCAGTACGTC. Its translation: CASRGNYEQYV.

This clonotype was observed a few times. V gene TRBV7-9 combines with J gene TRBJ2-1; 8 positions match TRBD2. V shed 6 bases, J shed 1 base, and the junction held 5 bases outside the gene matches. The CDR3 sequence is 15 residues long. Germline CDR1 reads SEHNR; CDR2 reads FQNEAQ (reference sequence). The CDR3 here is CASRTRGGSYNEQFF. CDR3 nucleotides: TGTGCCAGCAGAACCCGGGGGGGGTCCTACAATGAGCAGTTCTTC.

V and J are TRBV18 and TRBJ2-1, with TRBD2 as a possible D gene (6 bases). Looked up from germline, CDR1 is KGHSH and CDR2 is LQKENI. The ends were cut back, 0 bases at V and 2 bases at J, with 8 bases in the middle. This CDR3 has 15 amino acids. The CDR3 loop is CASSPPAGPYNEQFF. The CDR3 DNA sequence: TGTGCCAGCTCACCACCGGCGGGACCCTACAATGAGCAGTTCTTC.

The CDR3 here is CASSLAAPFGGNQPQHF. The CDR3 region has the DNA TGTGCCAGCAGCTTAGCCGCACCGTTCGGCGGCAATCAGCCCCAGCATTTT. This chain uses TRBV7-9 with TRBJ1-5; D gene unclear. V lost 0 bases to trimming and J lost 2 bases, with 14 bases between them. This CDR3 region has 17 residues. From germline, CDR1 is SEHNR and CDR2 FQNEAQ (reference sequence).

J is TRBJ1-1 and V is TRBV4-3, with no clear D. The CDR3 contains 13 residues. V dropped 0 bases and J dropped 5 bases, with 7 bases sitting between them. In germline, CDR1 is LGHNA, CDR2 YSLEER. CDR3 protein: CASSQDWATEAFF. CDR3 DNA: TGCGCCAGCAGCCAAGATTGGGCGACTGAAGCTTTCTTT.

This clonotype was counted many times. This rearrangement joins TRBV28 to TRBJ2-5; 11 positions match TRBD2. The germline V gene has CDR1 MDHEN and CDR2 SYDVKM. Unmatched junction bases numbered 8, after V lost 4 bases and J lost 4 bases. CDR3 length: 16 amino acids. The CDR3 nucleotides read TGTGCCAGCAGTTCTATTACTAGCGGGGGCGGAGAGACCCAGTACTTC. It codes for CASSSITSGGGETQYF.

The V call is TRBV18, the J call TRBJ1-5, with a weak D call TRBD1 (5 bases). The CDR3 has 16 residues. Deletions cut 5 bases from V and 4 bases from J, with 18 bases between. CDR1 is KGHSH, CDR2 LQKENI, per germline. DNA for the CDR3: TGTGCCAGCTCAAACCAGTCCAGGGAATTGAATCAGCCCCAGCATTTT. Translation gives CASSNQSRELNQPQHF.

This chain connects TRBV19 to TRBJ1-1; D not resolved. Germline CDR1 and CDR2: LNHDA and SQIVND (reference sequence). CDR3 length: 13 residues. Trimming took off 2 bases at V and 4 bases at J, with 8 bases between the two ends. The CDR3 bases are TGTGCCAGTAGTATATATCGGAGCACTGAAGCTTTCTTT. Amino acids: CASSIYRSTEAFF.

This clonotype was recorded many times. V and J are TRBV7-2 and TRBJ2-1; tentatively, D is TRBD1 (5 bases). Germline V gives CDR1 SGHTA, CDR2 FQGNSA. V was shortened by 6 bases and J by 4 bases, with 10 bases between the two germline ends. The CDR3 has 13 amino acids. CDR3 loop: CASRPSGYNEQFF. The DNA for the CDR3 is TGTGCCAGCAGACCATCAGGGTACAATGAGCAGTTCTTC.

This clonotype was detected a few times. The chain is built from TRBV11-1 and TRBJ2-5; TRBD1 might be the D (6 bases). V lost 6 bases and J lost 5, with 16 bases in between. Germline lookup yields CDR1 SGHAT and CDR2 FQDESV (reference sequence). CDR3 size: 14 residues. In nucleotides, the CDR3 is TGTGCCAGCAGACGGGGCAGGGGAACGGAGACCCAGTACTTC. This encodes CASRRGRGTETQYF.

The chain links TRBV20-1 to TRBJ1-4; D remains ambiguous. The germline V and J ends were trimmed by 0 bases and 1 base, with 6 bases remaining between them. Per germline, CDR1 DFQATT and CDR2 SNEGSKA (reference sequence). The CDR3 is made up of 14 amino acids. The DNA of the CDR3 is TGCAGTGCTAGAGAGTGGGGAACTAATGAAAAACTGTTTTTT. This encodes CSAREWGTNEKLFF.

This clonotype came up a few times. The gene calls are TRBV20-1 and TRBJ2-7; possibly TRBD2 for D (6 bases). This CDR3 spans 13 amino acids. The germline V and J ends were trimmed by 6 bases and 4 bases, with 16 bases remaining between them. Germline V lookup: CDR1 DFQATT, CDR2 SNEGSKA (reference sequence). The CDR3 loop reads CSASDPGGYEQYF. The CDR3 DNA reads TGCAGTGCCAGCGATCCTGGGGGGTACGAGCAGTACTTC.

This clonotype was counted between two and nine times. V is TRBV2 and J is TRBJ2-5; possibly TRBD1 for D (6 bases). Germline assignment: CDR1 SNHLY and CDR2 FYNNEI. V lost 7 bases to trimming and J lost 5 bases, with 11 bases between them. The CDR3 is 12 residues long. The CDR3 sequence is CASIGGWETQYF. The CDR3 DNA is TGTGCCAGCATAGGGGGATGGGAGACCCAGTACTTC.

This clonotype was counted at least ten times. This chain joins TRBV6-5 and TRBJ2-1; tentatively, D is TRBD2 (5 bases). V lost 6 bases, J lost 5 bases, and 11 bases lay in between. CDR3 length equals 13 residues. Germline V gene lookup returns CDR1 MNHEY and CDR2 SVGAGI. The CDR3 region has the DNA TGTGCCAGCAGCCGGGATATAAACAATGAGCAGTTCTTC. Its translation is CASSRDINNEQFF.

V and J are TRBV9 and TRBJ2-1; maybe TRBD2 (5 bases). V lost 0 bases to trimming and J lost 6 bases, with 13 bases between them. This CDR3 contains 15 residues. Germline assignment: CDR1 SGDLS and CDR2 YYNGEE. CDR3 sequence (DNA): TGTGCCAGCAGCGTAGCGGGGAGCCGGGGCAATGAGCAGTTCTTC. It specifies CASSVAGSRGNEQFF. The variable domain in full, completed from reference TRBV9 and TRBJ2-1, reads DSGVTQTPKHLITATGQRVTLRCSPRSGDLSVYWYQQSLDQGLQFLIQYYNGEERAKGNILERFSAQQFPDLHSELNLSSLELGDSALYFCASSVAGSRGNEQFFGPGTRLTVL.